This T cell receptor beta chain was sequenced in a study of CD8 T cells in ankylosing spondylitis. Study-level results: Disease-linked clones had a CD8+ phenotype and relatively low frequency in peripheral blood. Typical of ankylosing spondylitis blood, it appeared, was a TCR beta motif of 7 or 8 highly homologous variants.

Quantitative molecular-barcoded 5'-RACE generated the TCR beta libraries. TCRdb reprocessed the 5' RACE reads via MiXCR and lists one record per CDR3 protein. The sample contains around 540,000 distinct CDR3 sequences, roughly an eighth of which appear only once. Comment on this clonotype: Its antigen remains unknown.

The CDR3 runs 17 residues. With 0 bases removed from V and 0 bases from J, the gap between germline ends came to 15 bases. Germline V gives CDR1 DFQATT, CDR2 SNEGSKA (reference sequence). The chain is built from TRBV20-1 and TRBJ1-5, with D unresolved. The source is a male donor with ankylosing spondylitis. Sequencing was performed on blood, either unsorted or a sorted T cell fraction (not recorded which). The CDR3 nucleotides read TGCAGTGCTAGAGAGGCAGGAGCACCATATAGCAATCAGCCCCAGCATTTT. Translation gives CSAREAGAPYSNQPQHF.